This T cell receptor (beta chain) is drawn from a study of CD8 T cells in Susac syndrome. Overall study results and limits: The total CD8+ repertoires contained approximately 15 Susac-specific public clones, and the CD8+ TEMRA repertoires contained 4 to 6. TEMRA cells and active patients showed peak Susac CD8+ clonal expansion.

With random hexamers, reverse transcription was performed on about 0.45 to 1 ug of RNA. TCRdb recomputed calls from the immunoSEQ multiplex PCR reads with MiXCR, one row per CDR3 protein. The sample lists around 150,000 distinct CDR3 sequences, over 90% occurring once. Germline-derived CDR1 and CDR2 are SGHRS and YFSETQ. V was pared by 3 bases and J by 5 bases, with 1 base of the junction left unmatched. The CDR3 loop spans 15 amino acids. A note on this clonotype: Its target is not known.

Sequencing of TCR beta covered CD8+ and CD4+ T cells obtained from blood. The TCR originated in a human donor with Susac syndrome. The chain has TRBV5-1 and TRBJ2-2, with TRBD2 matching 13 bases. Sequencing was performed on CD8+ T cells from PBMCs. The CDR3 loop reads CASSSGLAGTGELFF. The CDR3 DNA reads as TGCGCCAGCAGCTCGGGACTAGCGGGGACCGGGGAGCTGTTTTTT.